These T cell receptor beta chains were read from a single sample in a study of regulatory T cells in long-lasting Graves disease. One entry per CDR3 protein, called by TCRdb with MiXCR from the multiplex PCR reads. The sample carries some 280,000 distinct CDR3 sequences, roughly a fifth recorded once. Sequencing used peripheral blood mononuclear cells (PBMCs), obtained when the disease was refractory, from a patient treated with antithyroid drugs. These receptors were collected from a female donor with Graves disease. Both conserved end residues are part of each CDR3. D genes are given only for firm matches. The listing skips clone size in some rows; elsewhere it reads once, few, many or a size class.

DNA	CDR3	V	J	D	size
TGCGCCAGCAGCCAAGATAGGCACTTTAACTATGGCTACACCTTC	CASSQDRHFNYGYTF	TRBV4-3	TRBJ1-2	-	few
TGCAGCGCCGCACTAGCGGACTCCTACGAGCAGTACTTC	CSAALADSYEQYF	TRBV29-1	TRBJ2-7	TRBD2	few
TGTGCCAGCAGCGGAGCGGTTCCGCAGGCTTTCTTT	CASSGAVPQAFF	TRBV11-2	TRBJ1-1	-	many
TGTGCCAGCAGTGCGACTACGGGGGAGCCGAACACCGGGGAGCTGTTTTTT	CASSATTGEPNTGELFF	TRBV2	TRBJ2-2	-	many
TGTGCCAGCAGCTTAGCGCGCGCAAACTTGTATGGCTACACCTTC	CASSLARANLYGYTF	TRBV7-2	TRBJ1-2	-	-
TGTGCCTTTGGGACACCTTACACCGGGGAGCTGTTTTTT	CAFGTPYTGELFF	TRBV30	TRBJ2-2	-	few
TGTGCCACCCGGGACGGGTACAATCAGCCCCAGCATTTT	CATRDGYNQPQHF	TRBV28	TRBJ1-5	-	many
TGTGCCAGCACCCACGATCCACCCCTCCACTTT	CASTHDPPLHF	TRBV2	TRBJ1-6	-	-
TGCAGTGCTAGAAGACTAGCGGGAGAGGAGCAGTACTTC	CSARRLAGEEQYF	TRBV20-1	TRBJ2-7	TRBD2	-
TGCAGTGCAAAGGACCCGAACACTGAAGCTTTCTTT	CSAKDPNTEAFF	TRBV20-1	TRBJ1-1	-	many
TGTGCCAGCAGCTTCCAAGTAATTTCCACCTACGAGCAGTACTTC	CASSFQVISTYEQYF	TRBV5-6	TRBJ2-7	-	-
TGCGCCAGCAGACAGGGGAGAAAGGATTTTAACTATGGCTACACCTTC	CASRQGRKDFNYGYTF	TRBV4-3	TRBJ1-2	TRBD1	few
TGTGCCAGCAGCCCCGCTAGCGCCAGCTCCTACAATGAGCAGTTCTTC	CASSPASASSYNEQFF	TRBV3-1	TRBJ2-1	-	-
TGTGCCAGCAGCCGGGACAGGAACACTGAAGCTTTCTTT	CASSRDRNTEAFF	TRBV7-2	TRBJ1-1	TRBD1	many
TGCAGTGCCCTACCTCCTCTCGGGAGCTCCTACGAGCAGTACTTC	CSALPPLGSSYEQYF	TRBV20-1	TRBJ2-7	-	few
TGTGCCAGCAGCTTGGGACTTTTCAATGAGCAGTTCTTC	CASSLGLFNEQFF	TRBV7-3	TRBJ2-1	-	-
TGTGCCAGCGACCTGACAGGGTCCCCCTCAGGAGATGGCTACACCTTC	CASDLTGSPSGDGYTF	TRBV28	TRBJ1-2	TRBD1	many
TGTGCCAGCAGTTACGCCCGGGCTTACTCCTACGAGCAGTACTTC	CASSYARAYSYEQYF	TRBV7-2	TRBJ2-7	-	many
TGTGCCAGCAGGAGCCGGGGACAGGGGAATCAGCCCCAGCATTTT	CASRSRGQGNQPQHF	TRBV28	TRBJ1-5	TRBD1	many
TGTGCCAGCAGCTTCCTAGACAGGGCGGAGACCCAGTACTTC	CASSFLDRAETQYF	TRBV9	TRBJ2-5	TRBD1	few
TGTGCCAGCAGTTCCCAACAGGGTTGGGCCGGGGAGCTGTTTTTT	CASSSQQGWAGELFF	TRBV28	TRBJ2-2	-	-
TGTGCCAGCAGTGGAGGAACTAGCACAGATACGCAGTATTTT	CASSGGTSTDTQYF	TRBV6-1	TRBJ2-3	-	once
TGTGCCAGCACCGAAATAACAGATTCGGCTTCACCCCTCCACTTT	CASTEITDSASPLHF	TRBV6-1	TRBJ1-6	-	many